This T cell receptor (beta chain) derives from a study of control samples from healthy donors and cancer patients. Data came from immunoSEQ multiplex PCR; TCRdb stores just in-frame clones and leaves some out. The table lists about 120,000 clones, approximately 88% of them singletons. Looked up from germline, CDR1 is SGHNT and CDR2 is YYREEE (reference sequence). The CDR3 has 16 amino acids. The V end lost 5 bases, the J end lost 0 bases, and 15 bases lay between the germline ends. This clonotype originated in a man over 45 in good health. The chain employs TRBV5-4 and TRBJ1-3; D may be TRBD1 (5 bases). Sample: blood. The CDR3 coding sequence is TGTGCCAGCAGTTTAGCCGACGGGGGCTCTGGAAACACCATATATTTT. It specifies CASSLADGGSGNTIYF.